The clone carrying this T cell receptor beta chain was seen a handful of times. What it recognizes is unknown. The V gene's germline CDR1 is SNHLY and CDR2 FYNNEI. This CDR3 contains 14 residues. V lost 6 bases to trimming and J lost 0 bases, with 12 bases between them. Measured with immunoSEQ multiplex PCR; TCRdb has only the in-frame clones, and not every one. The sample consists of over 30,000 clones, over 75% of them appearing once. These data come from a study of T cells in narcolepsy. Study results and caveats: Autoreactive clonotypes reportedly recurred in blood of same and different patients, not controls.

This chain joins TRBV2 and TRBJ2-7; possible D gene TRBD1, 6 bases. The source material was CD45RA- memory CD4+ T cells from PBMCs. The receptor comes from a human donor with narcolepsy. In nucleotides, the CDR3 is TGTGCCAGCAGAACAGGGACATCCTCCTACGAGCAGTACTTC. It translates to CASRTGTSSYEQYF.